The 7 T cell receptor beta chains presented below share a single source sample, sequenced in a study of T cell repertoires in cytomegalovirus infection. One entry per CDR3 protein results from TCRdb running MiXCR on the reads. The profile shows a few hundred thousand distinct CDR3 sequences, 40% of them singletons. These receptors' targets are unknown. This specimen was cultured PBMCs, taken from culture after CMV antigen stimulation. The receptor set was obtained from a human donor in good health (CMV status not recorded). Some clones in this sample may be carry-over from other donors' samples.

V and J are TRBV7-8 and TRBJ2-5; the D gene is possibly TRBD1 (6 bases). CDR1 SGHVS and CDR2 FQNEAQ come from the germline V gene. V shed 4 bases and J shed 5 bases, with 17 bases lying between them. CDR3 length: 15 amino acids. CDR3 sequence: CASSSPTQGSETQYF. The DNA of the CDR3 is TGTGCCAGCAGCTCGCCTACGCAGGGGAGTGAGACCCAGTACTTC.

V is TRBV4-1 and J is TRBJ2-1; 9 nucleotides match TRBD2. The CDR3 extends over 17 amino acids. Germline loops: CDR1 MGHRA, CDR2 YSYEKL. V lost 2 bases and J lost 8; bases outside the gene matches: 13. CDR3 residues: CASSQSGVAGAGDEQFF. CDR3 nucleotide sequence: TGCGCCAGCAGCCAATCGGGGGTAGCGGGAGCTGGCGATGAGCAGTTCTTC.

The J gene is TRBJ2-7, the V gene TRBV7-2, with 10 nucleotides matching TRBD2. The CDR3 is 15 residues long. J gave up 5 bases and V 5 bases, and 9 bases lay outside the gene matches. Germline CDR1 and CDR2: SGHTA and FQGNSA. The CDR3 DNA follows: TGTGCCAGCAGCACCCGACTAGCGGGTCGTAACGAGCAGTACTTC. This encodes CASSTRLAGRNEQYF.

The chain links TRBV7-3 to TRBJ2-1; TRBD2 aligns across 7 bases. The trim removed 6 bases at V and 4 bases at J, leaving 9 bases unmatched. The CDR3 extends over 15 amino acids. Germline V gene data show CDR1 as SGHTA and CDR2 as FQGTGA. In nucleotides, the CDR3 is TGTGCCAGCAGACCGCTAGCGGATGCTTACAATGAGCAGTTCTTC. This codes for CASRPLADAYNEQFF.

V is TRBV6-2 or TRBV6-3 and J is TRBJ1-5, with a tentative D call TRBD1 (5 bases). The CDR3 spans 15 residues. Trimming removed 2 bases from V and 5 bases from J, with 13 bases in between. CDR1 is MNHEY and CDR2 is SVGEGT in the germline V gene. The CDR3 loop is CASSYTGRVHQPQHF. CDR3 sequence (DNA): TGTGCCAGCAGTTACACAGGAAGGGTCCATCAGCCCCAGCATTTT.

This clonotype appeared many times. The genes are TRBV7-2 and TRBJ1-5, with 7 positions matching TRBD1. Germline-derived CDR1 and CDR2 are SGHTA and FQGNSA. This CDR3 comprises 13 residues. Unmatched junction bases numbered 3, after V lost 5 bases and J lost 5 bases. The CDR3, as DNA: TGTGCCAGCAGCGCCACAGGGGATCAGCCCCAGCATTTT. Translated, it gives CASSATGDQPQHF.

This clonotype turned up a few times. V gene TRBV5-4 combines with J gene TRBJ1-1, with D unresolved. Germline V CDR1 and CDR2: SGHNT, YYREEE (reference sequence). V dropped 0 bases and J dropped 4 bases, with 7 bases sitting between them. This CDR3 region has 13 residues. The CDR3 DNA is TGTGCCAGCAGCTTGGCCGTAAGCACTGAAGCTTTCTTT. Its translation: CASSLAVSTEAFF.